This entry is about one T cell receptor beta chain. What it binds is unknown. These data are taken from a study of T-cell memory formation after mild COVID-19. Study outcomes and limitations: SARS-CoV-2 specificity was not confirmed for second-wave clones peaking on day 37.

CDR3 size: 12 residues. The V end was cut by 0 bases, the J end by 5 bases, with 3 bases between. CDR1 and CDR2 (germline): LNHNV, YYDKDF (reference sequence). 5'RACE primed from the constant segment yielded TCR alpha and TCR beta cDNA libraries bearing sample barcodes and UMIs. TCRdb re-called the 5' RACE reads through MiXCR, storing one row per CDR3 protein. The table records approximately 400,000 distinct CDR3 sequences, approximately 18% of them present only once. The TCR comes from a man younger than 30 who had mild COVID-19 (a few samples of this study predate the infection). Cell type and time point are not known. The material sequenced was PBMCs or a T cell subset sorted from them (not recorded which). The genes are TRBV15 and TRBJ2-3; no definite D call. For the CDR3, the DNA is TGTGCCACCAGCAGAGATCGAGATACGCAGTATTTT. Its protein is CATSRDRDTQYF. The variable domain in full, with the rest retrieved from reference TRBV15 and TRBJ2-3, is DAMVIQNPRYQVTQFGKPVTLSCSQTLNHNVMYWYQQKSSQAPKLLFHYYDKDFNNEADTPDNFQSRRPNTSFCFLDIRSPGLGDTAMYLCATSRDRDTQYFGPGTRLTVL.